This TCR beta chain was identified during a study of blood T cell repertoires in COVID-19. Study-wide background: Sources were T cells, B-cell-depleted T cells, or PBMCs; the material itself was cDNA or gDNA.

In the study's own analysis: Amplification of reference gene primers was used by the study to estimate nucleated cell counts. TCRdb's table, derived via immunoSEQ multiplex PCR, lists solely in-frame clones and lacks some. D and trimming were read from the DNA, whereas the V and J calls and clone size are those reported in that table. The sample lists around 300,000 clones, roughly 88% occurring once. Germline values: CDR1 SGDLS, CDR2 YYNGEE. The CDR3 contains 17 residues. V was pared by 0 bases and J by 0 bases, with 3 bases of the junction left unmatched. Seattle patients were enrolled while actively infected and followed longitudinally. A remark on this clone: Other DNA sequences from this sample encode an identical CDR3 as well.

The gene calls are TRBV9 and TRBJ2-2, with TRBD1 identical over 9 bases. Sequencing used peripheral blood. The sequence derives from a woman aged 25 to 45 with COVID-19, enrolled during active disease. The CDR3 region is CASSVATGGANTGELFF. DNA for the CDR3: TGTGCCAGCAGCGTAGCAACAGGGGGCGCGAACACCGGGGAGCTGTTTTTT. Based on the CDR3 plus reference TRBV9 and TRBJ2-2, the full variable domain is DSGVTQTPKHLITATGQRVTLRCSPRSGDLSVYWYQQSLDQGLQFLIQYYNGEERAKGNILERFSAQQFPDLHSELNLSSLELGDSALYFCASSVATGGANTGELFFGEGSRLTVL.